Detailed here is one T cell receptor (beta chain). Recruitment covered about two dozen US areas and drew participants whose ages spanned roughly 18 to 100 years. Authors' methods: Estimation of nucleated cell counts relied on the amplification of reference gene primers. Generated by immunoSEQ multiplex PCR, the TCRdb table keeps only in-frame clones and is missing some. The D gene and trimming were derived from the DNA, and the V and J assignments and clone size from that table. The sample has 200,000 to 250,000 clones; about 79% are singletons. CDR1 and CDR2 (germline): LNHDA, SQIVND (reference sequence). CDR3 length: 14 amino acids. Trimming took 3 bases from V and 7 from J, leaving 12 bases between them. The record originates from a study of blood T cell repertoires in COVID-19. Study-level background: The United States, Italy and Spain were the sources of the acute and convalescent COVID-19 samples. From T cells, B-cell-depleted T cells, or PBMCs came the material, which was cDNA or gDNA.

The chain has TRBV19 and TRBJ1-4, with D perhaps TRBD1 (6 bases). The specimen sequenced was PBMCs or T cells enriched from blood (not recorded which). This TCR derives from a woman aged 35 to 49 with acute COVID-19. The CDR3: CASSMGAQSEKLFF. In DNA, the CDR3 is TGTGCCAGTAGTATGGGGGCCCAAAGTGAAAAACTGTTTTTT.